The rows below give T cell receptor beta chains drawn from one sample of a study of blood T cell repertoires in COVID-19. Assay: immunoSEQ multiplex PCR; the TCRdb copy retains only in-frame clones and omits some. The data contain roughly 340,000 clones, 85% to 90% of them singletons. The sequenced material came from PBMCs or T cells enriched from blood (not recorded which). These TCRs come from a man between 18 and 35 years old who had recovered from COVID-19. Both conserved end residues are part of each CDR3.

TRBV11-2 CASSPLGQGEAYEQYF
TRBV15 CATSPDLYLVGTQYF
TRBV6-5 CASSYQVGSTEAFF
TRBV15 CATSRQGARAEAFF
TRBV12-3/TRBV12-4 CASHWGGAPGYTF
TRBV28 CASEDRANYGYTF
TRBV2 CASSDRSTNYGYTF
TRBV21-1 CASRKRWCVSLGLNQPQHF
TRBV20-1 CSASELFTEAFF
TRBV7-2 CASSLVGGAGETQYF
TRBV6-5 CASSPTRENTEAFF
TRBV18 CASSPSGRSYNEQFF
TRBV10-3 CAIRGQGSNQPQHF
TRBV24-1 CATGQRNTEAFF
TRBV19 CASSFRLASETQYF
TRBV27 CASSPRAPGQGGPEAFF
TRBV28 CASSPLTGSMITEAFF
TRBV4-1 CASSQTSGGDYEQYF
TRBV29-1 CSVAARGEQYF
TRBV2 CASSEGDFQETQYF
TRBV10-3 CAISETGQVAGGYGYTF
TRBV10-3 CAISESSAPAGTEAFF
TRBV19 CASSILATDTQYF
TRBV2 CASSIRGRNTEAFF
TRBV6-5 CASRGAGETQYF
TRBV7-6 CASSSEASGQGYEQYF
TRBV2 CASSETQGGRSPLHF
TRBV3-1/TRBV3-2 CASSPVGGAAGYTF
TRBV28 CASSGGTDKLTNEKLFF
TRBV19 CASSAGLVQETQYF
TRBV27 CASSRSGSSYEQYF
TRBV15 CATSILGTGGAHGYTF
TRBV27 CASVGLGLAGGGGETQYF
TRBV4-1 CASSQAGTGAGELFF
TRBV3-1/TRBV3-2 CASRFLAGAYNEQFF
TRBV6-2/TRBV6-3 CASSYSSVLGYEQYF
TRBV5-1 CASSLSGNQETQYF
TRBV14 CASSPVIGLAATGELFF
TRBV12-5 CASGLVGQGPQETQYF
TRBV7-9 CASTVSGDRGVREQFF
TRBV9 CASSPGLAGKVGIETQYF
TRBV6-5 CASSTGQSNYGYTF
TRBV7-9 CASSFDGQGLNYEQYF
TRBV11-2 CASSLTGDREYEQYF